Below, one TCR beta chain is given with its context. Its antigen is not known. The data are from a study of cytomegalovirus exposure and HLA in healthy donors. PCR used 60 Vbeta primers and 13 Jbeta primers. Profiling relied on immunoSEQ multiplex PCR, and the TCRdb table lists in-frame clones only, not all of them. Its listing shows under 200,000 clones. General observations from the study: An analysis that was carried out later associated 17,000 or so TCR beta sequences with HLA alleles at 0.05 false discovery rate. Reports indicated that the classifier achieved high specificity and sensitivity in diagnosing cytomegalovirus status. A previous analysis found most TCR beta V segments productive roughly 90% or roughly 30% of the time. Cytomegalovirus association was assigned to over 150 TCR beta chains.

Trimming shortened V by 5 bases and J by 1 base, and 14 bases separated the two germline ends. The CDR3 has 15 residues. Sequencing was performed on PBMCs. This chain uses TRBV23-1 with TRBJ1-1; D might be TRBD1 (6 bases). TRBV23-1 is sorted into the ORF group, with uncertain function. This TCR was sampled from a man between 25 and 39 years old in good health and CMV-seronegative. The CDR3 nucleotides are TGCGCCAGCAGTTCGACGGACAGCGAGAACACTGAAGCTTTCTTT. It is translated as CASSSTDSENTEAFF.